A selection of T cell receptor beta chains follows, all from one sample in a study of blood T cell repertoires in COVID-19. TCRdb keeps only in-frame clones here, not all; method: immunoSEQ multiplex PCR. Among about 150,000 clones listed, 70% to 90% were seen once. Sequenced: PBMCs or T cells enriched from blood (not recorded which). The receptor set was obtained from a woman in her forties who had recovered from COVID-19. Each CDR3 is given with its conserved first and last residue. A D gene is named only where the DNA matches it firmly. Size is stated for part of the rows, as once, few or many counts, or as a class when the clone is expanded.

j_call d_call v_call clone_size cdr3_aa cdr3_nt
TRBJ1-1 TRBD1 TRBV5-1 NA CASSLWDSNLGDTEAFF TGCGCCAGCAGCTTATGGGACAGCAACCTCGGCGACACTGAAGCTTTCTTT
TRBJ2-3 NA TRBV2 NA CASTPGGGTDTQYF TGTGCCAGCACCCCAGGCGGGGGCACAGATACGCAGTATTTT
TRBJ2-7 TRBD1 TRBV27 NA CASQGQGLYEQYF TGTGCCTCCCAGGGACAGGGGCTGTACGAGCAGTACTTC
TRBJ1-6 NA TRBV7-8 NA CASSLATTGNYNSPLHF TGTGCCAGCAGCTTAGCCACAACAGGGAACTATAATTCACCCCTCCACTTT
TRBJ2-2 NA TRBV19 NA CASSMNSGLNTGELFF TGTGCCAGTAGTATGAACAGTGGATTGAACACCGGGGAGCTGTTTTTT
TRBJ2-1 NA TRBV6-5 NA CASIGGYNEQFF TGTGCCAGCATTGGGGGGTACAATGAGCAGTTCTTC
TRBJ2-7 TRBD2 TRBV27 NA CASSLGLAGGRGSYEQYF TGTGCCAGCAGTTTGGGACTAGCGGGGGGGCGAGGCTCCTACGAGCAGTACTTC
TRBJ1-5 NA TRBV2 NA CASSEGTDSNQPQHF TGTGCCAGCAGTGAAGGGACAGATAGCAATCAGCCCCAGCATTTT
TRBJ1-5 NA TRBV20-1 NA CSASDRGGEPQHF TGCAGTGCTAGTGACAGAGGGGGGGAGCCCCAGCATTTT
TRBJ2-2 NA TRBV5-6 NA CASSASGVYLPGELFF TGTGCCAGCAGCGCCTCAGGGGTGTATCTCCCCGGGGAGCTGTTTTTT
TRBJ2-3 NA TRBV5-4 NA CASSGRGSRTDTQYF TGTGCCAGCAGCGGCCGAGGATCCCGCACAGATACGCAGTATTTT
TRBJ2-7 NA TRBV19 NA CASRPTGPEYEQYF TGTGCCAGTAGACCCACAGGGCCTGAATACGAGCAGTACTTC
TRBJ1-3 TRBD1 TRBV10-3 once CAISPGQFSGNTIYF TGTGCCATCAGTCCGGGACAGTTCTCTGGAAACACCATATATTTT
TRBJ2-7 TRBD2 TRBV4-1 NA CASSQEQIPGLENEQYF TGCGCCAGCAGCCAAGAACAGATACCGGGACTAGAAAACGAGCAGTACTTC
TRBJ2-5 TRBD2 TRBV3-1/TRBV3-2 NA CASSQAGGYQETQYF TGTGCCAGCAGCCAAGCGGGGGGGTACCAAGAGACCCAGTACTTC
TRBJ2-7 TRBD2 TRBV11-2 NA CASSSLTSGNLRGQYF TGTGCCAGCAGCTCCCTGACTAGCGGAAACCTCCGGGGGCAGTACTTC
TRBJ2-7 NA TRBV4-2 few CASSQELNSYEQYF TGTGCCAGCAGCCAAGAACTGAACTCCTACGAGCAGTACTTC
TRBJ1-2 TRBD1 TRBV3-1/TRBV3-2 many CASSPGGGGYTF TGTGCCAGCAGCCCAGGGGGCGGCGGCTACACCTTC
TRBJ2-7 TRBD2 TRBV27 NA CASHNGGGHEQYF TGTGCCAGCCATAACGGGGGGGGGCACGAGCAGTACTTC
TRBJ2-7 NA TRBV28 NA CASSQSSYEQYF TGTGCCAGTAGCCAAAGCTCCTACGAGCAGTACTTC
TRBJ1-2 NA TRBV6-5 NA CASSYSPVSGGHGYTF TGTGCCAGCAGTTACTCCCCCGTATCGGGAGGACATGGCTACACCTTC
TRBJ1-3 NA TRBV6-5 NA CASTGRGGSGNTIYF TGTGCCAGCACCGGTAGAGGGGGCTCTGGAAACACCATATATTTT
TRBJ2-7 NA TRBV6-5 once CASSAGVAASYEQYF TGTGCCAGCAGCGCTGGGGTAGCGGCCTCCTACGAGCAGTACTTC
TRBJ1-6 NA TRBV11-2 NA CASSRDLNSPLHF TGTGCCAGCAGCCGGGATTTAAATTCACCCCTCCACTTT
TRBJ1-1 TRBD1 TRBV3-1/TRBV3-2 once CASSRRDRVTEAFF TGTGCCAGCAGCCGCAGGGACAGGGTTACTGAAGCTTTCTTT
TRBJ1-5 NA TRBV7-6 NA CASSFGRGGNQPQHF TGTGCCAGCAGCTTTGGCAGAGGAGGCAATCAGCCCCAGCATTTT
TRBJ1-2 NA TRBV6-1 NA CASSEGLWGAYGYTF TGTGCCAGCAGTGAAGGGTTGTGGGGAGCCTATGGCTACACCTTC
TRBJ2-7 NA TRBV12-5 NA CASGFGTGFEQYF TGTGCTAGTGGTTTTGGCACAGGGTTCGAGCAGTACTTC
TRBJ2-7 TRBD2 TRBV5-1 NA CASRNSGTNEQYF TGCGCCAGCAGAAATAGCGGGACCAACGAGCAGTACTTC
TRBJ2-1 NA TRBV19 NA CASSTRWGGPSYNEQFF TGTGCCAGTAGTACCCGGTGGGGGGGCCCGTCCTACAATGAGCAGTTCTTC
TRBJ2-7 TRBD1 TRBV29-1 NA CSVEDPGTGGIVQYF TGCAGCGTTGAAGACCCGGGGACAGGGGGAATCGTGCAGTACTTC
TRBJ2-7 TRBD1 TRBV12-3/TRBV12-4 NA CASSLDRGHEQYF TGTGCCAGCAGTTTAGACAGGGGGCACGAGCAGTACTTC
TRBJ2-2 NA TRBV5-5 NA CASSYILAPSRTGELFF TGTGCCAGCAGCTACATCCTTGCGCCTTCGAGGACCGGGGAGCTGTTTTTT
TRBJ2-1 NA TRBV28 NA CASSSTGRYQWGSNEQFF TGTGCCAGCAGTTCGACAGGGAGGTACCAATGGGGAAGCAATGAGCAGTTCTTC
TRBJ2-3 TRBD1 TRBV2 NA CASSPGDRVTDTQYF TGTGCCAGCAGTCCGGGGGACAGGGTTACAGATACGCAGTATTTT
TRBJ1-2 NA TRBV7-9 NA CASSVVAVQVDGYTF TGTGCCAGCAGCGTAGTAGCGGTTCAGGTCGATGGCTACACCTTC
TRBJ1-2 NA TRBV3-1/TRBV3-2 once CASSQGGGYGYTF TGTGCCAGCAGCCAAGGGGGGGGCTATGGCTACACCTTC
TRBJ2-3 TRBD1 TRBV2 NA CASSGQGHTDTQYF TGTGCCAGCAGTGGACAGGGACACACAGATACGCAGTATTTT
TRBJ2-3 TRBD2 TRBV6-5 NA CASSKTSGSADTQYF TGTGCCAGCAGTAAGACTAGCGGGAGCGCAGATACGCAGTATTTT
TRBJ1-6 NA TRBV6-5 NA CASSQGRNSPLHF TGTGCCAGCAGCCAGGGTAGAAATTCACCCCTCCACTTT
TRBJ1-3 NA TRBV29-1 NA CSASSGNTIYF TGCAGCGCTAGCTCTGGAAACACCATATATTTT
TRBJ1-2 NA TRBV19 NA CATLGQGRIYGYTF TGTGCCACCTTGGGCCAGGGCCGTATCTATGGCTACACCTTC